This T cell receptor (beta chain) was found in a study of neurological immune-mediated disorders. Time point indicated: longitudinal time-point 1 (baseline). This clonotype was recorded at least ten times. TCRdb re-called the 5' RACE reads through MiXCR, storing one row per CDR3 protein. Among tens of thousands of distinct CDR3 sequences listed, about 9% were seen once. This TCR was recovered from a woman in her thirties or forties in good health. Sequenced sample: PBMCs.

The CDR3 protein is CASSPQTTATNEKLFF. CDR3 in DNA: TGTGCCAGCTCACCACAAACGACAGCAACTAATGAAAAACTGTTTTTT. The J gene is TRBJ1-4, the V gene TRBV18, with D perhaps matching TRBD1 (5 bases). Trimming pared 1 base from V and 0 bases from J, leaving 9 bases between. Germline CDR1 KGHSH, CDR2 LQKENI. The CDR3 is 16 amino acids.